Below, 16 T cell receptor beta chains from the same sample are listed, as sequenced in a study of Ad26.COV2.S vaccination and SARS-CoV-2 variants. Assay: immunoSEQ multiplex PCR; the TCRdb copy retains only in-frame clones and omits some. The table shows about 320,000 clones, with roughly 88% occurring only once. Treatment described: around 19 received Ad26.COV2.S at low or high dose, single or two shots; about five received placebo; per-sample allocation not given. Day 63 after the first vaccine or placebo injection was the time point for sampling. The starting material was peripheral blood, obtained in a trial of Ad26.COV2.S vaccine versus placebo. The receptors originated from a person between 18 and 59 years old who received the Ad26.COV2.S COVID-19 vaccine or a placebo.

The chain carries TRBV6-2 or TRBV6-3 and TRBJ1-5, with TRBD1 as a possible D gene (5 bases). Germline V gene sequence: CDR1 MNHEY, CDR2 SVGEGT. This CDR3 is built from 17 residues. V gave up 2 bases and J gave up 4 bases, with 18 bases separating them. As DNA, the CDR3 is TGTGCCAGCAGTTACGGCTGGCCGGTACGGGGGAATCAGCCCCAGCATTTT. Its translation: CASSYGWPVRGNQPQHF.

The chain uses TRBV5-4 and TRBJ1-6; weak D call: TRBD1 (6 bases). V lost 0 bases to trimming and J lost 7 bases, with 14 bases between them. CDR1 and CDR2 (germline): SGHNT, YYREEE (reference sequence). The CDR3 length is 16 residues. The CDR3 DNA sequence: TGTGCCAGCAGCTTGGCCGGAGGGACATGGAATTCACCCCTCCACTTT. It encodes CASSLAGGTWNSPLHF.

The CDR3 loop is CASSLPGGTYNEQFF. The CDR3 DNA reads TGTGCCAGCAGCTTGCCGGGAGGAACTTACAATGAGCAGTTCTTC. The chain employs TRBV5-8 and TRBJ2-1; 7 bases align to TRBD2. Unmatched junction bases numbered 5, after V lost 1 base and J lost 4 bases. This CDR3 has 15 amino acids. Germline CDR1 is SGHTS and CDR2 is YDEGEE.

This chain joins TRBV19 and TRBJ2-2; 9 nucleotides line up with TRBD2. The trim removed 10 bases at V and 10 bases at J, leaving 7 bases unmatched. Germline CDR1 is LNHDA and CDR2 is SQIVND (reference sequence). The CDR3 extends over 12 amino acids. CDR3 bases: TGTGCCACTAGGGGCGGGAGGGAGGAGCTGTTTTTT. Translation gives CATRGGREELFF.

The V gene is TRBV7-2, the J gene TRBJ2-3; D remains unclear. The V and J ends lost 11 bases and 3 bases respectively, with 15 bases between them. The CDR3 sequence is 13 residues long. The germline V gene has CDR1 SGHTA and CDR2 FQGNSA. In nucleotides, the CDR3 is TGTGCCGAACTACCCTGGGGAACAGATACGCAGTATTTT. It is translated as CAELPWGTDTQYF.

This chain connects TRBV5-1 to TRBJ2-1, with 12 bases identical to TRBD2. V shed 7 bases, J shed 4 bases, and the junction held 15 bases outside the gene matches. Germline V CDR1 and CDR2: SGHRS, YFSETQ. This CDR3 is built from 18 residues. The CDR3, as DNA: TGCGCCAGCTCCGTCGGCACTAGCGGGAGGTTCGGTTACAATGAGCAGTTCTTC. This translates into CASSVGTSGRFGYNEQFF. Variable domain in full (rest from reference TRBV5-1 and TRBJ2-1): KAGVTQTPRYLIKTRGQQVTLSCSPISGHRSVSWYQQTPGQGLQFLFEYFSETQRNKGNFPGRFSGRQFSNSRSEMNVSTLELGDSALYLCASSVGTSGRFGYNEQFFGPGTRLTVL.

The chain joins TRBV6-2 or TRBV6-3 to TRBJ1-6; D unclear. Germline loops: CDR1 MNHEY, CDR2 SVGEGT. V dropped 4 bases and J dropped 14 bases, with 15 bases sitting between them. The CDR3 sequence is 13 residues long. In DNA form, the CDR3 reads TGTGCCAGCAGTTTCGGACCGCGCAGCACCCTCCACTTT. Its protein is CASSFGPRSTLHF.

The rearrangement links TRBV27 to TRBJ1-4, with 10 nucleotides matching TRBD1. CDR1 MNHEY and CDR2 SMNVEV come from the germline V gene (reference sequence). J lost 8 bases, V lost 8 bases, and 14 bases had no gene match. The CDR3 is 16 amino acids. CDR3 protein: CASAQDWDRGIEKLFF. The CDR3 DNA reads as TGTGCCAGCGCTCAAGATTGGGACAGGGGTATCGAAAAACTGTTTTTT.

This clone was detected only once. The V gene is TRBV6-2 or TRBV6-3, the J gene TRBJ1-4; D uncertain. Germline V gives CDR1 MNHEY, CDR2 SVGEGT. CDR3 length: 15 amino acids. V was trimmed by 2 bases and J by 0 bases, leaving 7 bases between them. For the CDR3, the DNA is TGTGCCAGCAGTTACGTCGGGGCAACTAATGAAAAACTGTTTTTT. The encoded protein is CASSYVGATNEKLFF.

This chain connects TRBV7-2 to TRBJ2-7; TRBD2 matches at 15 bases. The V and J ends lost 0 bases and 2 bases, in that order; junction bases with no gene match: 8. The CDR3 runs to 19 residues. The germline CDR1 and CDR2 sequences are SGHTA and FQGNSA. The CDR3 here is CASSLAPGTSGGLPYEQYF. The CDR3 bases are TGTGCCAGCAGCTTAGCTCCTGGGACTAGCGGGGGGCTGCCCTACGAGCAGTACTTC.

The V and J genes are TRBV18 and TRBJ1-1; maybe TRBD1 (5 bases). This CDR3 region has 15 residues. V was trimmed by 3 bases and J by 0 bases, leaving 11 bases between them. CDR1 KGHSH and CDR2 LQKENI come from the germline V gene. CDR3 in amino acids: CASSPKGLMNTEAFF. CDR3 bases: TGTGCCAGCTCACCTAAGGGACTCATGAACACTGAAGCTTTCTTT.

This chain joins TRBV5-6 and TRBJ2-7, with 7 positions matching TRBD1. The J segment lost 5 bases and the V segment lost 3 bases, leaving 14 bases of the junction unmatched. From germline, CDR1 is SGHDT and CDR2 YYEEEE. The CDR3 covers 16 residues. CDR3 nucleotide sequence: TGTGCCAGCAGCTCAATCCGACAGGGTTTCGTCGACGAGCAGTACTTC. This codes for CASSSIRQGFVDEQYF.

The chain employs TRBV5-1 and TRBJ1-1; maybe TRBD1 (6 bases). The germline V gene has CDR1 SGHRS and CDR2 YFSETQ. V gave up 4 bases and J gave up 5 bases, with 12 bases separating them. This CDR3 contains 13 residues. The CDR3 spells CASSPTGLTEAFF. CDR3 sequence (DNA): TGCGCCAGCAGCCCCACAGGGTTAACTGAAGCTTTCTTT. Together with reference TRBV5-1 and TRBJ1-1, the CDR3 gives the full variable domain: KAGVTQTPRYLIKTRGQQVTLSCSPISGHRSVSWYQQTPGQGLQFLFEYFSETQRNKGNFPGRFSGRQFSNSRSEMNVSTLELGDSALYLCASSPTGLTEAFFGQGTRLTVV.

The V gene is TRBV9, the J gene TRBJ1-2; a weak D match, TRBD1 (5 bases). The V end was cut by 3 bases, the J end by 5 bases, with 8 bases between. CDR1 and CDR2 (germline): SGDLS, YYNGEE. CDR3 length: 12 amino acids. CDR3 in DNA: TGTGCCAGCAGCGCGACAGTTTATGGCTACACCTTC. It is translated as CASSATVYGYTF.

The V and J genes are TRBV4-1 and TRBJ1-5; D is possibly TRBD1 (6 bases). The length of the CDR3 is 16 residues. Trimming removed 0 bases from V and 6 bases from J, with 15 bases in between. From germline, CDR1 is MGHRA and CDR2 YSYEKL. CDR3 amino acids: CASSQERGRGRQPQHF. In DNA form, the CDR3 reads TGCGCCAGCAGCCAAGAGAGGGGGAGGGGACGTCAGCCCCAGCATTTT.

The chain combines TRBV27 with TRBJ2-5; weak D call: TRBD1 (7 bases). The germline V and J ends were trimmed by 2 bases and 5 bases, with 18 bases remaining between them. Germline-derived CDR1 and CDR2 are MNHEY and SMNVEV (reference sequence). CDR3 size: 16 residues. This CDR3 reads CASSLQAGGGRETQYF. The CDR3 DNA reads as TGTGCCAGCAGTTTACAGGCAGGGGGAGGACGGGAGACCCAGTACTTC.